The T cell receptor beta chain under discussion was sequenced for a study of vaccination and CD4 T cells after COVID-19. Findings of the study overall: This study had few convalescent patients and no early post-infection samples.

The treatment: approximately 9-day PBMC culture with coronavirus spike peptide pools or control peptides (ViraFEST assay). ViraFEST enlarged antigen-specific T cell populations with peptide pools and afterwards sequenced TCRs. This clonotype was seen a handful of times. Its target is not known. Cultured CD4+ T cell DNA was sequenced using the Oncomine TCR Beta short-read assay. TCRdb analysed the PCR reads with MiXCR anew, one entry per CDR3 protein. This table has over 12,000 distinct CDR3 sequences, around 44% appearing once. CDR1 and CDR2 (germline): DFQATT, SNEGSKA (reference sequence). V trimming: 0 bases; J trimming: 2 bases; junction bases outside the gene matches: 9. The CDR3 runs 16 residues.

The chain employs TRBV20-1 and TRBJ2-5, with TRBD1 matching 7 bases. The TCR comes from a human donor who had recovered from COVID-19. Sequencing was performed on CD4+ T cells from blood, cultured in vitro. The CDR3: CSARDSGTAPQETQYF. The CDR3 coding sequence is TGCAGTGCTAGAGATTCGGGGACAGCCCCTCAAGAGACCCAGTACTTC.